Following are 30 T cell receptor beta chains from one sample sequenced in a study of blood T cell repertoires in COVID-19. TCRdb keeps only in-frame clones here, not all; method: immunoSEQ multiplex PCR. This sample has about 250,000 clones, with 60% to 75% found just once. The source material was peripheral blood. The receptors here all came from a woman older than 75 with acute or convalescent COVID-19.

The chain couples TRBV10-3 to TRBJ1-4, with 9 nucleotides matching TRBD1. V was pared by 11 bases and J by 8 bases, with 9 bases of the junction left unmatched. CDR1 is ENHRY and CDR2 is SYGVKD in the germline V gene. The CDR3 runs 13 residues. The CDR3 loop reads CACSTGGGEKLFF. The CDR3 coding sequence is TGTGCCTGCTCGACAGGGGGAGGAGAAAAACTGTTTTTT.

V and J are TRBV2 and TRBJ1-2; D is perhaps TRBD1 (6 bases). Trimming shortened V by 8 bases and J by 8 bases, and 12 bases separated the two germline ends. Germline loops: CDR1 SNHLY, CDR2 FYNNEI. This CDR3 spans 11 amino acids. CDR3 amino acids: CASSGVGGYTF. The DNA of the CDR3 is TGTGCCAGCTCAGGGGTTGGGGGCTACACCTTC.

This sequence joins TRBV20-1 and TRBJ1-5; no clear D gene. The CDR3 totals 13 residues. V lost 3 bases and J lost 7, with 13 bases in between. From germline, CDR1 is DFQATT and CDR2 SNEGSKA (reference sequence). Written as DNA, the CDR3 is TGCAGTGCTAGTGGGGATACGGGACAGCCCCAGCATTTT. It yields the protein CSASGDTGQPQHF.

The rearrangement joins TRBV19 to TRBJ1-2; 7 bases line up with TRBD1. Germline V gives CDR1 LNHDA, CDR2 SQIVND (reference sequence). The CDR3 has 15 amino acids. Losses at the gene ends were 5 bases for V and 7 bases for J; bases not matched to a gene: 13. The CDR3 is CASSSRTGPLLGYTF. CDR3 sequence (DNA): TGTGCCAGTAGTTCTCGGACAGGACCTCTCCTTGGCTACACCTTC.

V gene TRBV2 combines with J gene TRBJ2-1; 7 bases are shared with TRBD1. Per the germline V gene, CDR1 is SNHLY and CDR2 is FYNNEI. CDR3 size: 12 residues. V dropped 6 bases and J dropped 7; count of bases not matched to a gene: 3. CDR3 sequence reads: CASSQDRNEQFF. In nucleotides, the CDR3 is TGTGCCAGCAGCCAGGACAGGAATGAGCAGTTCTTC.

The V call is TRBV5-1, the J call TRBJ1-1; D is possibly TRBD1 (6 bases). With 1 base removed from V and 6 bases from J, the gap between germline ends came to 13 bases. Germline CDR1 and CDR2: SGHRS and YFSETQ. This CDR3 region has 14 residues. CDR3 sequence (DNA): TGCGCCAGCAGCTTGACGGGGGGCGAGGCTGAAGCTTTCTTT. This codes for CASSLTGGEAEAFF.

The chain employs TRBV7-2 and TRBJ1-2, with 7 bases lining up with TRBD1. The CDR3 length is 13 residues. Per the germline V gene, CDR1 is SGHTA and CDR2 is FQGNSA. V was pared by 5 bases and J by 4 bases, with 4 bases of the junction left unmatched. CDR3 region: CASSPTGPYGYTF. For the CDR3, the DNA is TGTGCCAGCAGCCCGACAGGGCCCTATGGCTACACCTTC.

A few counts support this clone. The V and J genes are TRBV10-1 and TRBJ2-7; maybe TRBD1 (5 bases). Trimming left V 3 bases short and J 8 bases short, with 11 bases between. CDR1 WNHNN and CDR2 SYGVQD come from the germline V gene (reference sequence). This CDR3 has 12 amino acids. The CDR3 coding sequence is TGCGCCAGCAGTGAAAGTAAGGGGAAGCAGTACTTC. Its protein is CASSESKGKQYF.

The J gene is TRBJ2-7, the V gene TRBV30, with D possibly TRBD1 on 7 matching bases. Germline CDR1 GTSNPN, CDR2 SVGIG (reference sequence). With 1 base removed from V and 4 bases from J, the gap between germline ends came to 20 bases. CDR3 length equals 16 residues. The CDR3 sequence: CAWSGDSQGVWYEQYF. The CDR3 DNA is TGTGCCTGGAGTGGGGACTCCCAGGGGGTATGGTACGAGCAGTACTTC.

This clone was picked up a small number of times. The chain joins TRBV18 to TRBJ1-3; no clear D gene. V lost 1 base to trimming and J lost 2 bases, with 9 bases between them. Germline V lookup: CDR1 KGHSH, CDR2 LQKENI. This CDR3 comprises 15 residues. The CDR3 is CASSPQELTGNTIYF. CDR3 DNA sequence: TGTGCCAGCTCACCACAGGAGCTTACTGGAAACACCATATATTTT.

This chain uses TRBV7-2 with TRBJ2-3; 8 bases map to TRBD2. The junction had 6 bases not matched to a gene; V was cut back by 1 base and J by 3 bases. The CDR3 loop spans 16 amino acids. Germline CDR1 SGHTA, CDR2 FQGNSA. The CDR3 DNA follows: TGTGCCAGCAGCTTAGGTCGAGCGGGGGATACAGATACGCAGTATTTT. Protein: CASSLGRAGDTDTQYF.

The chain is built from TRBV29-1 and TRBJ1-2; 7 bases agree with TRBD1. The germline CDR1 and CDR2 sequences are SQVTM and ANQGSEA. CDR3 length: 13 amino acids. The ends lost 6 bases at V and 5 bases at J; junction bases unmatched: 9. CDR3 region: CSVGDSAPYGYTF. As DNA, the CDR3 is TGCAGCGTAGGGGACAGCGCACCATATGGCTACACCTTC.

This rearrangement joins TRBV6-5 to TRBJ2-1, with TRBD1 matching 8 bases. The V gene's germline CDR1 is MNHEY and CDR2 SVGAGI. After removal of 5 bases from V and 12 bases from J, the junction contained 15 bases not matched to a gene. The CDR3 runs to 15 residues. CDR3 in DNA: TGTGCCAGCAGTACTCGGGACAGGACAAGCGAATGGCAGTTCTTC. It specifies CASSTRDRTSEWQFF.

This chain uses TRBV7-8 with TRBJ1-6, with D unresolved. In germline, CDR1 is SGHVS, CDR2 FQNEAQ. CDR3 length: 17 residues. V was clipped by 1 base and J by 0 bases, with 10 bases between them. CDR3 in amino acids: CASSLDTPNSYNSPLHF. CDR3 in DNA: TGTGCCAGCAGCTTAGATACTCCTAACTCCTATAATTCACCCCTCCACTTT.

The chain is built from TRBV7-9 and TRBJ2-1; TRBD2 agrees at 11 bases. The CDR3 has 14 residues. Trimming took 7 bases from V and 4 from J; bases not matched to a gene: 3. Germline values: CDR1 SEHNR, CDR2 FQNEAQ (reference sequence). The CDR3 sequence is CASTSSGGYNEQFF. The CDR3 DNA reads TGTGCCAGCACCTCTAGCGGGGGGTACAATGAGCAGTTCTTC.

The chain employs TRBV29-1 and TRBJ1-1, with 9 bases fitting TRBD1. The length of the CDR3 is 11 residues. Germline assignment: CDR1 SQVTM and CDR2 ANQGSEA. The J segment lost 11 bases and the V segment lost 7 bases, leaving 8 bases of the junction unmatched. Here the CDR3 DNA reads TGCAGCGCTTGGACAGGGGCCACCGCTTTCTTT. Translation gives CSAWTGATAFF. Drawing the rest from reference TRBV29-1 and TRBJ1-1, the complete variable domain is SAVISQKPSRDICQRGTSLTIQCQVDSQVTMMFWYRQQPGQSLTLIATANQGSEATYESGFVIDKFPISRPNLTFSTLTVSNMSPEDSSIYLCSAWTGATAFFGQGTRLTVV.

The chain has TRBV12-5 and TRBJ1-1; a weak D match, TRBD1 (6 bases). The CDR3 contains 19 residues. The V gene's germline CDR1 is LGHNT and CDR2 FRNRAP. Trimming shortened V by 0 bases and J by 3 bases, and 23 bases separated the two germline ends. The CDR3 loop is CASGLVSGTGPSTDTEAFF. The CDR3, as DNA: TGTGCTAGTGGTTTGGTAAGTGGAACAGGGCCTTCGACAGACACTGAAGCTTTCTTT.

The V gene is TRBV28, the J gene TRBJ1-2; 7 bases fit TRBD1. CDR3 length: 13 amino acids. Germline assignment: CDR1 MDHEN and CDR2 SYDVKM. V was pared by 6 bases and J by 8 bases, with 9 bases of the junction left unmatched. CDR3 amino acids: CASSRDSQGGYTF. For the CDR3, the DNA is TGTGCCAGCAGCAGGGACAGTCAAGGGGGCTACACCTTC.

The chain is built from TRBV5-1 and TRBJ2-2; D uncertain. Trimming stripped 0 bases from V and 5 bases from J, with 8 bases between. CDR3 length: 14 residues. Germline-derived CDR1 and CDR2 are SGHRS and YFSETQ. The CDR3 nucleotides read TGCGCCAGCAGCTTGGTTCAGGATACCGGGGAGCTGTTTTTT. It encodes CASSLVQDTGELFF.

The chain joins TRBV3-1 (or the pseudogene TRBV3-2) to TRBJ1-2, with 7 bases identical to TRBD1. Trimming removed 4 bases from V and 0 bases from J; junction bases left unmatched: 5. This CDR3 comprises 15 residues. CDR1 LGHDT and CDR2 YNNKEL come from the germline V gene (reference sequence). CDR3 residues: CASSPQQGPNYGYTF. The CDR3 region has the DNA TGTGCCAGCAGCCCACAACAGGGGCCTAACTATGGCTACACCTTC.

The gene calls are TRBV6-5 and TRBJ1-6, with 9 nucleotides matching TRBD1. V lost 6 bases, J lost 7 bases, and 7 bases stayed unmatched. This CDR3 comprises 15 residues. Germline-derived CDR1 and CDR2 are MNHEY and SVGAGI. CDR3: CASRLTTGGNSPLHF. In DNA form, the CDR3 reads TGTGCCAGCAGACTAACGACAGGGGGGAATTCACCCCTCCACTTT.

This chain links TRBV5-4 with TRBJ1-3; no clear D gene. The CDR3 is 14 amino acids. The germline gives CDR1 SGHNT, CDR2 YYREEE (reference sequence). V shed 2 bases and J shed 0 bases, with 6 bases lying between them. The CDR3 region has the DNA TGTGCCAGCAGCTTTGACATCTCTGGAAACACCATATATTTT. This encodes CASSFDISGNTIYF.

The CDR3: CASSIVGPGGGYTF. In nucleotides, the CDR3 is TGTGCCAGTAGTATTGTCGGACCCGGGGGGGGCTACACCTTC. This chain joins TRBV19 and TRBJ1-2, with D possibly being TRBD1 (5 bases). V lost 3 bases and J 8 bases, leaving 16 bases between the germline ends. The CDR3 is 14 residues long. Germline V gives CDR1 LNHDA, CDR2 SQIVND (reference sequence).

The genes are TRBV7-8 and TRBJ2-2, with 13 bases fitting TRBD2. The trim removed 3 bases at V and 1 base at J, leaving 11 bases unmatched. CDR1 is SGHVS, CDR2 FQNEAQ, per germline. The CDR3 extends over 20 amino acids. The CDR3 sequence: CASSFFFGLAGALNTGELFF. The CDR3 nucleotides read TGTGCCAGCAGCTTCTTTTTTGGACTAGCGGGGGCCCTGAACACCGGGGAGCTGTTTTTT.

V is TRBV5-1 and J is TRBJ1-4; TRBD1 matches at 8 bases. Germline assignment: CDR1 SGHRS and CDR2 YFSETQ. Trimming took 0 bases from V and 8 from J; bases not matched to a gene: 6. This CDR3 region has 15 residues. CDR3 sequence: CASSLGDRLGEKLFF. The DNA for the CDR3 is TGCGCCAGCAGCTTGGGGGACAGGTTGGGCGAAAAACTGTTTTTT.

The chain joins TRBV11-3 to TRBJ1-3; D is unresolved. CDR3 length: 14 amino acids. Deletions cut 5 bases from V and 0 bases from J, with 8 bases between. Per the germline V gene, CDR1 is SGHNT and CDR2 is YENEEA. CDR3 amino acids: CASSLPNSGNTIYF. CDR3 coding DNA: TGTGCCAGCAGCCTACCAAACTCTGGAAACACCATATATTTT.

This clone appeared a single time. The V and J genes are TRBV2 and TRBJ1-6, with 7 nucleotides matching TRBD1. CDR1 and CDR2 from the germline V gene are SNHLY and FYNNEI. The trim removed 4 bases at V and 4 bases at J, leaving 7 bases unmatched. This CDR3 has 16 residues. The CDR3: CASSATGTVYNSPLHF. Written as DNA, the CDR3 is TGTGCCAGCAGTGCGACCGGGACAGTTTATAATTCACCCCTCCACTTT.

This rearrangement joins TRBV25-1 to TRBJ2-1; 9 bases agree with TRBD2. The CDR3 covers 15 residues. Germline V gives CDR1 MGHDK, CDR2 SYGVNS. V lost 4 bases and J lost 4; bases outside the gene matches: 5. CDR3 amino acids: CASSVSGSIYNEQFF. CDR3 DNA: TGTGCCAGCAGTGTTAGCGGGAGTATATACAATGAGCAGTTCTTC.

The J gene is TRBJ2-1, the V gene TRBV5-1; the D gene is possibly TRBD1 (6 bases). V gave up 4 bases and J gave up 0 bases, with 11 bases separating them. Germline V gene lookup returns CDR1 SGHRS and CDR2 YFSETQ. The CDR3 extends over 15 amino acids. The CDR3 is CASSREQGSYNEQFF. The CDR3, as DNA: TGCGCCAGCAGCAGAGAACAGGGCTCCTACAATGAGCAGTTCTTC.

This clone was seen only a few times. The DNA of the CDR3 is TGTGCCAGTAGTCCGCAGACTAGTCCCCTCAATGAGCAGTTCTTC. Translated: CASSPQTSPLNEQFF. This chain joins TRBV19 and TRBJ2-1, with D possibly matching TRBD2 (6 bases). The germline V gene has CDR1 LNHDA and CDR2 SQIVND (reference sequence). The V gene lost 5 bases and the J gene lost 6 bases, with 17 bases spanning the gap. CDR3 length equals 15 residues.